The next 23 T cell receptor beta chains were all read from a single sample in a study of T-cell memory formation after mild COVID-19. From the 5' RACE reads, TCRdb called clonotypes with MiXCR, one entry per CDR3 protein. Of 580,000 or so distinct CDR3 sequences in the sample, roughly a sixth were seen once. Sequenced input: PBMCs or a T cell subset sorted from them (not recorded which). Receptor source: an adult woman who had mild COVID-19 (a few samples of this study predate the infection). Cell type and time point are not known.

The V and J genes are TRBV23-1 and TRBJ1-2; the D gene is possibly TRBD1 (6 bases). TRBV23-1 is sorted into the ORF group, with uncertain function. Trimming took 0 bases from V and 6 from J, leaving 17 bases between them. The CDR3 extends over 16 amino acids. The chain's CDR3 is CASSQSPVTGAHGYTF. CDR3 DNA: TGCGCCAGCAGTCAATCGCCGGTGACAGGAGCTCATGGCTACACCTTC.

The V and J genes are TRBV12-3 or TRBV12-4 and TRBJ1-5; D possibly corresponds to TRBD1 (6 bases). The V end lost 3 bases, the J end lost 0 bases, and 9 bases lay between the germline ends. CDR3 size: 15 residues. The CDR3, as DNA: TGTGCCAGCAGTTTTCAGGGGAATAGCAATCAGCCCCAGCATTTT. Protein: CASSFQGNSNQPQHF.

The chain employs TRBV7-9 and TRBJ2-1, with 7 nucleotides matching TRBD2. This CDR3 spans 14 amino acids. Germline V lookup: CDR1 SEHNR, CDR2 FQNEAQ (reference sequence). V shed 4 bases, J shed 7 bases, and the junction held 7 bases outside the gene matches. The CDR3 DNA reads as TGTGCCAGCAGCTCCCCCCCGCGGGGGAATGAGCAGTTCTTC. This codes for CASSSPPRGNEQFF.

V is TRBV6-4 and J is TRBJ1-4; 7 bases map to TRBD1. This CDR3 has 11 amino acids. V shed 9 bases and J 7 bases; nucleotides not matched to a gene: 2. Germline CDR1 is MRHNA and CDR2 is SNTAGT. CDR3 nucleotides: TGTGCCAGAGGACAGGCTGAAAAACTGTTTTTT. Its protein product is CARGQAEKLFF.

The V and J genes are TRBV20-1 and TRBJ2-3, with D possibly being TRBD1 or TRBD2 (5 bases each). Germline lookup yields CDR1 DFQATT and CDR2 SNEGSKA (reference sequence). V was pared by 0 bases and J by 8 bases, with 18 bases between. The CDR3 consists of 15 residues. The CDR3 region has the DNA TGCAGTGCTAGAGATGGCCTCACCGGGGCAGCTACGCAGTATTTT. Its translation: CSARDGLTGAATQYF.

This clonotype has just a few counts. V is TRBV25-1 and J is TRBJ2-7; 10 bases line up with TRBD2. Germline trimming cut 3 bases from V and 4 bases from J; bases unmatched to any gene: 0. Germline CDR1 MGHDK, CDR2 SYGVNS. The CDR3 spans 13 residues. The CDR3, as DNA: TGTGCCAGCAGTGATAGCGGGAGGTACGAGCAGTACTTC. It codes for CASSDSGRYEQYF.

This clonotype has a handful of counts. V is TRBV20-1 and J is TRBJ2-3; 12 bases are shared with TRBD2. The CDR3 runs 20 residues. CDR1 DFQATT and CDR2 SNEGSKA come from the germline V gene (reference sequence). V was pared by 4 bases and J by 0 bases, with 17 bases of the junction left unmatched. The CDR3 region is CSATTWASSGRAGSTDTQYF. CDR3 DNA: TGCAGTGCTACCACCTGGGCGTCTAGCGGGAGGGCCGGGAGCACAGATACGCAGTATTTT.

The chain combines TRBV7-8 with TRBJ2-3; 12 positions match TRBD2. This CDR3 is 16 amino acids long. The germline V gene has CDR1 SGHVS and CDR2 FQNEAQ. Trimming cost V 3 bases and J 3 bases; bases outside gene matches: 4. CDR3 amino acids: CASSFPGTSGTDTQYF. The CDR3 DNA reads TGTGCCAGCAGCTTTCCCGGGACTAGCGGGACAGATACGCAGTATTTT.

The V call is TRBV30, the J call TRBJ2-7; D ambiguous. Germline CDR1 and CDR2: GTSNPN and SVGIG (reference sequence). This CDR3 is 13 amino acids long. Trimming pared 3 bases from V and 1 base from J, leaving 10 bases between. CDR3 residues: CAWRGGVSYEQYF. The CDR3 DNA reads TGTGCCTGGAGGGGCGGCGTATCCTACGAGCAGTACTTC.

This clonotype was recorded only once. The chain employs TRBV5-4 and TRBJ1-2; 9 nucleotides line up with TRBD1. This CDR3 is 15 amino acids long. After removal of 3 bases from V and 4 bases from J, the junction contained 7 bases not matched to a gene. Germline V CDR1 and CDR2: SGHNT, YYREEE (reference sequence). CDR3 coding DNA: TGTGCCAGCAGCTCGAACAGGGGGCTTAGCTATGGCTACACCTTC. Its protein is CASSSNRGLSYGYTF.

The chain couples TRBV24-1 to TRBJ2-3; 8 positions match TRBD2. V gave up 2 bases and J gave up 5 bases; unmatched junction bases: 2. The CDR3 covers 14 residues. CDR1 is KGHDR, CDR2 SFDVKD, per germline. CDR3 DNA sequence: TGTGCCACCAGTGATTCCGGGACTAGAGATACGCAGTATTTT. This sequence encodes CATSDSGTRDTQYF.

J is TRBJ2-5 and V is TRBV6-2 or TRBV6-3; possibly TRBD1 for D (5 bases). Germline CDR1 is MNHEY and CDR2 is SVGEGT. Trimming removed 3 bases at V and 4 bases at J, with 15 bases between. This CDR3 region has 15 residues. CDR3 DNA: TGTGCCAGCAGTTATATAGCAGGGTCGATAGAGACCCAGTACTTC. Protein sequence: CASSYIAGSIETQYF.

J is TRBJ2-1 and V is TRBV6-4; 7 bases are a match to TRBD2. The V and J ends lost 4 bases and 3 bases, in that order; junction bases with no gene match: 6. Germline CDR1 is MRHNA and CDR2 is SNTAGT. The CDR3 length is 15 residues. CDR3: CASSASGGGYNEQFF. DNA for the CDR3: TGTGCCAGCAGTGCGTCGGGGGGAGGCTACAATGAGCAGTTCTTC.

The chain is built from TRBV7-2 and TRBJ2-4; 9 nucleotides match TRBD1. This CDR3 spans 15 amino acids. Germline V gene lookup returns CDR1 SGHTA and CDR2 FQGNSA. The J segment lost 7 bases and the V segment lost 0 bases, leaving 4 bases of the junction unmatched. The CDR3 sequence: CASSLAQGAGNIQYF. The CDR3 DNA reads as TGTGCCAGCAGCTTAGCACAGGGGGCCGGGAACATTCAGTACTTC.

This clonotype was picked up a small number of times. The V call is TRBV24-1, the J call TRBJ1-1; unclear D gene. Germline-derived CDR1 and CDR2 are KGHDR and SFDVKD. The V end was cut by 6 bases, the J end by 1 base, with 8 bases between. CDR3 length: 13 amino acids. Written as DNA, the CDR3 is TGTGCCACCAGTAACATACCGAACACTGAAGCTTTCTTT. This translates into CATSNIPNTEAFF.

The chain has TRBV7-2 and TRBJ2-5, with TRBD2 matching 13 bases. The CDR3 is made up of 16 amino acids. The trim removed 5 bases at V and 5 bases at J, leaving 8 bases unmatched. Germline assignment: CDR1 SGHTA and CDR2 FQGNSA. CDR3 in amino acids: CASSRGTSGIVETQYF. In nucleotides, the CDR3 is TGTGCCAGCAGCCGAGGGACTAGCGGGATAGTGGAGACCCAGTACTTC.

This clonotype showed up just a few times. This chain joins TRBV2 and TRBJ2-7; D is ambiguous. The CDR3 is 12 amino acids. The germline V gene encodes CDR1 SNHLY and CDR2 FYNNEI. V was pared by 8 bases and J by 4 bases, with 12 bases between. CDR3 loop: CASCYEAYEQYF. For the CDR3, the DNA is TGTGCCAGCTGCTACGAGGCGTACGAGCAGTACTTC.

This clonotype was counted a few times. J is TRBJ1-1 and V is TRBV6-5; 7 nucleotides line up with TRBD1. V was clipped by 6 bases and J by 1 base; unmatched bases: 14. The germline V gene has CDR1 MNHEY and CDR2 SVGAGI. This CDR3 spans 17 amino acids. This CDR3 is CASSLTRQGPSNTEAFF. Here the CDR3 DNA reads TGTGCCAGCAGCCTCACACGACAGGGTCCTTCGAACACTGAAGCTTTCTTT.

This clonotype was counted only a few times. The chain links TRBV5-1 to TRBJ2-3; TRBD1 matches at 8 bases. J gave up 5 bases and V 2 bases, and 4 bases lay outside the gene matches. This CDR3 is 14 amino acids long. CDR1 SGHRS and CDR2 YFSETQ come from the germline V gene. The CDR3 sequence: CASSFQGAGDTQYF. DNA for the CDR3: TGCGCCAGCAGCTTCCAGGGGGCTGGAGATACGCAGTATTTT.

The gene calls are TRBV29-1 and TRBJ2-1; tentative D call: TRBD2 (7 bases). Germline CDR1 and CDR2: SQVTM and ANQGSEA. This CDR3 has 14 amino acids. The V and J ends lost 8 bases and 3 bases respectively, with 17 bases between them. Here the CDR3 DNA reads TGCAGCTCGTGGGGGGGCGGGAACTACAATGAGCAGTTCTTC. It encodes CSSWGGGNYNEQFF.

This chain joins TRBV7-8 and TRBJ1-1; 7 bases agree with TRBD1. The CDR3 contains 15 residues. Germline lookup yields CDR1 SGHVS and CDR2 FQNEAQ. The J segment lost 4 bases and the V segment lost 5 bases, leaving 10 bases of the junction unmatched. The CDR3 bases are TGTGCCAGCAGCCGGGACAGACCCACGGGCACTGAAGCTTTCTTT. Translation gives CASSRDRPTGTEAFF.

This clonotype has at least ten counts. The chain joins TRBV5-6 to TRBJ2-7; TRBD2 matches 9 bases. The CDR3 covers 15 residues. Trimming cost V 4 bases and J 7 bases; bases outside gene matches: 12. Germline loops: CDR1 SGHDT, CDR2 YYEEEE. The CDR3 bases are TGTGCCAGCAGCCGTCGGAGACTAGCGGACCTTGAGCAGTACTTC. Translating gives CASSRRRLADLEQYF.

In its sample, this clonotype was seen a few times. This chain connects TRBV30 to TRBJ1-1; no definite D call. V was trimmed by 1 base and J by 0 bases, leaving 6 bases between them. The CDR3 has 13 residues. The germline V gene encodes CDR1 GTSNPN and CDR2 SVGIG (reference sequence). The CDR3 nucleotides are TGTGCCTGGAGTGGTACCATGAACACTGAAGCTTTCTTT. This codes for CAWSGTMNTEAFF. The complete variable domain, with remaining parts taken from reference TRBV30 and TRBJ1-1, reads SQTIHQWPATLVQPVGSPLSLECTVEGTSNPNLYWYRQAAGRGLQLLFYSVGIGQISSEVPQNLSASRPQDRQFILSSKKLLLSDSGFYLCAWSGTMNTEAFFGQGTRLTVV.